This T cell receptor (beta chain) is drawn from a study of blood T cell repertoires in COVID-19. Study at large: Researchers got acute and convalescent COVID-19 samples from the United States, Italy and Spain. PBMCs, B-cell-depleted T cells, or T cells were the source of the cDNA or gDNA that made up the material.

This clone appeared a few times. Germline CDR1 and CDR2: SGDLS and YYNGEE. This CDR3 is built from 17 residues. Between the trimmed V and J ends, which lost 4 bases and 2 bases, there was a span of 20 bases. Authors' analysis steps: Cell counts per sample came from amplifying reference gene primers. Using immunoSEQ multiplex PCR, the repertoire was profiled, and TCRdb retains in-frame clones only, with some absent. Clone size and the V and J calls come from that table; the DNA yielded D and trimming. Of some 74,000 clones in the sample, around 80% were seen once. Sequenced: peripheral blood. V is TRBV9 and J is TRBJ2-3; D gene ambiguous. The clonotype comes from a woman of 80 years or more with active or convalescent COVID-19. In DNA form, the CDR3 reads TGTGCCAGCAGCCCTAATAGTGGTAGCCAAGTCACAGATACGCAGTATTTT. This codes for CASSPNSGSQVTDTQYF.